This is a list of T cell receptor beta chains from one sample in a study of cytotoxic CD8 clonotypes in ibrutinib-treated CLL. TCRdb keeps only in-frame clones here, not all; method: immunoSEQ multiplex PCR. The sample records hundreds of thousands of clones, more than 65% being singletons. The source was PBMCs, collected after 12 months of ibrutinib treatment. The receptors here all came from a human donor with chronic lymphocytic leukemia. Both conserved end residues are part of each CDR3. The order of the fields is D gene, clone size, J gene, V gene, CDR3 length, CDR3 DNA, CDR3 protein. D genes are given only for firm matches. The size entry is marked missing in some rows and otherwise reads once, few, many or a size class.

D: NA; size: few; J: TRBJ2-5; V: TRBV10-3; length: 14; DNA: TGTGCCATCGGGGCTGGAGGGAGCCAAGAGACCCAGTACTTC; CDR3: CAIGAGGSQETQYF
D: NA; size: once; J: TRBJ2-7; V: TRBV7-3; length: 13; DNA: TGTGCCAGCAGCTTTGGGTACACCTACGAGCAGTACTTC; CDR3: CASSFGYTYEQYF
D: NA; size: NA; J: TRBJ1-1; V: TRBV11-3; length: 13; DNA: TGTGCCAGCAGCTTAAACAGGAACACTGAAGCTTTCTTT; CDR3: CASSLNRNTEAFF
D: NA; size: many; J: TRBJ1-2; V: TRBV30; length: 12; DNA: TGTGCCTGGAGGAGAGGGGGACTAGGCTACACCTTC; CDR3: CAWRRGGLGYTF
D: NA; size: NA; J: TRBJ1-1; V: TRBV23-1; length: 18; DNA: TGCGCCAGCAGTCAATCGACAGCTACGGTAATACAAAACACTGAAGCTTTCTTT; CDR3: CASSQSTATVIQNTEAFF
D: TRBD1; size: NA; J: TRBJ1-3; V: TRBV19; length: 14; DNA: TGTGCCAGTATGAACAGGGGTTCTGGAAACACCATATATTTT; CDR3: CASMNRGSGNTIYF
D: NA; size: NA; J: TRBJ1-5; V: TRBV30; length: 14; DNA: TGTGCCTGGAGTCTAGATATTAGCAATCAGCCCCAGCATTTT; CDR3: CAWSLDISNQPQHF
D: NA; size: few; J: TRBJ1-1; V: TRBV5-1; length: 15; DNA: TGCGCCAGCAGCTCCCAGGGGCGATCGGGCGCTGAAGCTTTCTTT; CDR3: CASSSQGRSGAEAFF
D: NA; size: NA; J: TRBJ1-1; V: TRBV7-9; length: 13; DNA: TGTGCCAGCAGCTTAGTTGGGAACACTGAAGCTTTCTTT; CDR3: CASSLVGNTEAFF
D: NA; size: NA; J: TRBJ1-2; V: TRBV19; length: 13; DNA: TGTGCCAGTAGTAGTCAGGGCGGCTATGGCTACACCTTC; CDR3: CASSSQGGYGYTF
D: TRBD1; size: NA; J: TRBJ2-2; V: TRBV6-5; length: 15; DNA: TGTGCCAGCAGTCGAAACAGGGGGAACACCGGGGAGCTGTTTTTT; CDR3: CASSRNRGNTGELFF
D: NA; size: NA; J: TRBJ2-2; V: TRBV30; length: 14; DNA: TGTGCCTGGACTCCATTAACCAACACCGGGGAGCTGTTTTTT; CDR3: CAWTPLTNTGELFF
D: NA; size: medium-sized; J: TRBJ2-7; V: TRBV6-6; length: 13; DNA: TGTGCCAGCTTATTGGGGGCAGGGGAAGAGCAGTACTTC; CDR3: CASLLGAGEEQYF
D: TRBD1; size: NA; J: TRBJ1-2; V: TRBV27; length: 15; DNA: TGTGCCAGCAGTTTATACAGGGGGTTGAACTATGGCTACACCTTC; CDR3: CASSLYRGLNYGYTF
D: TRBD1; size: NA; J: TRBJ1-6; V: TRBV9; length: 15; DNA: TGTGCCAGCAGCTTTAGGGACAGGAGGGATTCACCCCTCCACTTT; CDR3: CASSFRDRRDSPLHF
D: TRBD1; size: NA; J: TRBJ1-3; V: TRBV7-2; length: 16; DNA: TGTGCCAGCACCCCCCAGGGACAGGGATATGGAAACACCATATATTTT; CDR3: CASTPQGQGYGNTIYF
D: TRBD1; size: NA; J: TRBJ1-1; V: TRBV19; length: 16; DNA: TGTGCCAGTAGTACGCCCCCGGACAGGCTGGGGGGTGAAGCTTTCTTT; CDR3: CASSTPPDRLGGEAFF
D: NA; size: few; J: TRBJ1-5; V: TRBV30; length: 13; DNA: TGTGCCTGGACGAGGGGAAGCAATCAGCCCCAGCATTTT; CDR3: CAWTRGSNQPQHF
D: NA; size: NA; J: TRBJ1-1; V: TRBV29-1; length: 11; DNA: TGCAGCGTTCCCTCACAGGGTGAAGCTTTCTTT; CDR3: CSVPSQGEAFF
D: NA; size: NA; J: TRBJ2-5; V: TRBV10-3; length: 13; DNA: TGTGCCAGCAGTTACTCGTCTCGAGAGACCCAGTACTTC; CDR3: CASSYSSRETQYF
D: NA; size: NA; J: TRBJ1-2; V: TRBV4-2; length: 14; DNA: TGTGCCAGCAGCCCAGGACAAGGTTCCACTGGCTACACCTTC; CDR3: CASSPGQGSTGYTF
D: TRBD2; size: NA; J: TRBJ2-1; V: TRBV9; length: 19; DNA: TGTGCCAGCAGCGTAGGGTTAGCGGGAGGTGGTCGGTCCTACAATGAGCAGTTCTTC; CDR3: CASSVGLAGGGRSYNEQFF
D: NA; size: NA; J: TRBJ1-5; V: TRBV7-8; length: 14; DNA: TGTGCCAGCAGCTTAGAGAGGGGAAATCAGCCCCAGCATTTT; CDR3: CASSLERGNQPQHF
D: NA; size: NA; J: TRBJ2-5; V: TRBV7-2; length: 13; DNA: TGTGCCAGCAGCCCCGGACAGAAAGAGACCCAGTACTTC; CDR3: CASSPGQKETQYF
D: NA; size: NA; J: TRBJ2-7; V: TRBV29-1; length: 14; DNA: TGCAGCGTTGAAGGGGGCGCACAGTTGAACGAGCAGTACTTC; CDR3: CSVEGGAQLNEQYF
D: NA; size: NA; J: TRBJ1-4; V: TRBV29-1; length: 15; DNA: TGCAGCGTTGTGGGAGGATCCCAGGGAGGAGAAAAACTGTTTTTT; CDR3: CSVVGGSQGGEKLFF
D: NA; size: NA; J: TRBJ1-1; V: TRBV5-1; length: 15; DNA: TGCGCCAGCAGCTCCCCCCCGGCGGCGGGTACTGAAGCTTTCTTT; CDR3: CASSSPPAAGTEAFF
D: NA; size: once; J: TRBJ1-3; V: TRBV7-2; length: 15; DNA: TGTGCCAGCAGCCCGGCCTTACTCTCTGGAAACACCATATATTTT; CDR3: CASSPALLSGNTIYF
D: NA; size: NA; J: TRBJ1-6; V: TRBV10-3; length: 14; DNA: TGTGCCATCAGTGACAGGGGATATAATTCACCCCTCCACTTT; CDR3: CAISDRGYNSPLHF
D: NA; size: NA; J: TRBJ1-1; V: TRBV9; length: 14; DNA: TGTGCCAGCAGCGTAGTACGGGGAATCCCTGAAGCTTTCTTT; CDR3: CASSVVRGIPEAFF
D: TRBD1; size: once; J: TRBJ2-2; V: TRBV19; length: 13; DNA: TGTGCCAGCCTCGACAGGGACACCGGGGAGCTGTTTTTT; CDR3: CASLDRDTGELFF